This is a list of T cell receptor beta chains from one sample in a study of T cells in Graves' hyperthyroidism and ophthalmopathy. TCRdb used MiXCR to reprocess the multiplex PCR reads, holding one entry per CDR3 protein. Of 450,000 to 600,000 distinct CDR3 sequences in the sample, about 15% are singletons; the top ten hold roughly 14%. Specimen: blood. Receptors originate from a woman between 35 and 50 years old with Graves' hyperthyroidism. Each CDR3 is given with its conserved first and last residue. A D gene is named only where the DNA matches it firmly. Clone size is given for some rows only: seen once, a few or many times, or a class if the clone is expanded.

TGTGCCAGCAGTTTCCACAGGGGGGGGAGCGAGCAGTACTTC,CASSFHRGGSEQYF,TRBV27,-,TRBJ2-7,-
TGTGCCAGCAGCTTCCAGCAACGACGAAGGACTGAAGCTTTCTTT,CASSFQQRRRTEAFF,TRBV11-2,-,TRBJ1-1,many
TGTGCCAGCGGACAGGGGAGGCACACTGAAGCTTTCTTT,CASGQGRHTEAFF,TRBV27,TRBD1,TRBJ1-1,many
TGTGCCAGCATGGCCGGGAGATTGCTAGAGACCCAGTACTTC,CASMAGRLLETQYF,TRBV2,-,TRBJ2-5,many
TGTGCCAGCAGAACCTCTACTCCTCCTTACAATGAGCAGTTCTTC,CASRTSTPPYNEQFF,TRBV12-3/TRBV12-4,-,TRBJ2-1,many
TGTGCCAGCAGCGATCGTTCCCGGACGAACACTGAAGCTTTCTTT,CASSDRSRTNTEAFF,TRBV12-3/TRBV12-4,-,TRBJ1-1,-
TGTGCCAGCAGCTCCGGGACAGGGGGCATTGGAGCTTTCTTT,CASSSGTGGIGAFF,TRBV2,TRBD1,TRBJ1-1,many
TGTGCCAGTAGACAGCAAGAGACCCAGTACTTC,CASRQQETQYF,TRBV2,-,TRBJ2-5,many
TGTGCCAGCAGTTTAACCTGGGGACAGGGCAACACAGATACGCAGTATTTT,CASSLTWGQGNTDTQYF,TRBV28,TRBD1,TRBJ2-3,many
TGTGCCAGCAGGCAGAAGGGGGGAAATCCTAATGAAAAACTGTTTTTT,CASRQKGGNPNEKLFF,TRBV2,-,TRBJ1-4,many
TGTGCCAGCATGGCTAGCGGCTCCTACAATGAGCAGTTCTTC,CASMASGSYNEQFF,TRBV14,TRBD2,TRBJ2-1,few
TGTGCCAGCTCACCACAGGGGTTCTACGAGCAGTACTTC,CASSPQGFYEQYF,TRBV18,-,TRBJ2-7,many
TGTGCCAGCAGTACAGGGTATCTAGGTCGCAATCAGCCCCAGCATTTT,CASSTGYLGRNQPQHF,TRBV6-1,-,TRBJ1-5,-
TGCAGCGTTGACGTTACAGGGACGACTGGCTACACCTTC,CSVDVTGTTGYTF,TRBV29-1,-,TRBJ1-2,few
TGCAGCGTTGACAGGGACAGCACAGATACGCAGTATTTT,CSVDRDSTDTQYF,TRBV29-1,-,TRBJ2-3,few
TGCGCCAGCAGCTCAATAACTAGCGGTGCGAACACCGGGGAGCTGTTTTTT,CASSSITSGANTGELFF,TRBV5-1,TRBD2,TRBJ2-2,-
TGTGCCAGCAGGCCCGGGACTAGCGGGACCTACGAGCAGTACTTC,CASRPGTSGTYEQYF,TRBV12-3/TRBV12-4,TRBD2,TRBJ2-7,many
TGCAGTGCTAGGGGTGGACTAGCGGGAGTGGGCACCGGGGAGCTGTTTTTT,CSARGGLAGVGTGELFF,TRBV20-1,TRBD2,TRBJ2-2,many
TGTGCCAGCAGGCTCGCCATGAACACTGAAGCTTTCTTT,CASRLAMNTEAFF,TRBV28,-,TRBJ1-1,many
TGTGCCAGCAGCTTAGTGGGGTTAACCGGGGAGCTGTTTTTT,CASSLVGLTGELFF,TRBV7-8,-,TRBJ2-2,few
TGCAGTGCTAGTTCTAGTCAGCGGAAGAGGAACTACGAGCAGTACTTC,CSASSSQRKRNYEQYF,TRBV20-1,-,TRBJ2-7,many
TGCAGTGCTAGTCCCGCTTTTAGACAAGAGACCCAGTACTTC,CSASPAFRQETQYF,TRBV20-1,-,TRBJ2-5,-
TGCGCCAGCAGCCAAGACCAAAGCGGGACTAGCTACAATGAGCAGTTCTTC,CASSQDQSGTSYNEQFF,TRBV4-1,TRBD2,TRBJ2-1,-
TGTGCCAGCAGTTCCACCCGGAACAGGCCCTACGAGCAGTACTTC,CASSSTRNRPYEQYF,TRBV28,-,TRBJ2-7,few
TGTGCCAGCAGCCGGGACGGAAACAATGAGCAGTTCTTC,CASSRDGNNEQFF,TRBV12-3/TRBV12-4,-,TRBJ2-1,many
TGTGCCAGCAGCGTACAGAGCCTCGGGGAGCTGTTTTTT,CASSVQSLGELFF,TRBV9,-,TRBJ2-2,many
TGTGCCAGCAGTAGAGAGAACAATGAGCAGTTCTTC,CASSRENNEQFF,TRBV12-3/TRBV12-4,-,TRBJ2-1,many
TGTGCCAGCAGTGAAGATGGGCAGGGGTCCGGAGATACGCAGTATTTT,CASSEDGQGSGDTQYF,TRBV2,-,TRBJ2-3,few
TGTGCCAGCAGTGAGACCCAGGGACTAGCGGGAGGCTCCCAGACCTACGAGCAGTACTTC,CASSETQGLAGGSQTYEQYF,TRBV27,TRBD2,TRBJ2-7,few
TGCAGCGTGGGGAGTAGCGGGAGAGAGCAGTTCTTC,CSVGSSGREQFF,TRBV29-1,TRBD2,TRBJ2-1,-
TGCGCCAGCTTAAATGGACAGCTGAACACTGAAGCTTTCTTT,CASLNGQLNTEAFF,TRBV10-2,-,TRBJ1-1,few
TGTGCCAGCAGCCAAGATCGTACGGAAGAGACCCAGTACTTC,CASSQDRTEETQYF,TRBV3-1,-,TRBJ2-5,many
TGTGCCAGCGAGACAGGGCGAAACTACAATGAGCAGTTCTTC,CASETGRNYNEQFF,TRBV2,TRBD1,TRBJ2-1,many
TGCAGTGCTAGGGGGGATAGCAATCAGCCCCAGCATTTT,CSARGDSNQPQHF,TRBV20-1,-,TRBJ1-5,many
TGCAGTTACCTCACCGGGAGGGCCCAGAATGAGCAGTTCTTC,CSYLTGRAQNEQFF,TRBV20-1,TRBD2,TRBJ2-1,-
TGCGCCAGCAGCCAAGAAGCGGGGGCCCTTTTATTACAGTACTTC,CASSQEAGALLLQYF,TRBV4-1,TRBD2,TRBJ2-4,-
TGTGCCAGCAGCGGTCGGGGAACCTACGAGCAGTACTTC,CASSGRGTYEQYF,TRBV7-9,-,TRBJ2-7,many